Each of the 10 T cell receptor beta chains below was sequenced from the same sample in a study of blood T cell repertoires in COVID-19. TCRdb's table, derived via immunoSEQ multiplex PCR, lists solely in-frame clones and lacks some. The sample lists fewer than 300,000 clones, roughly nine tenths occurring once. Sample: peripheral blood. The source is a woman aged 25 to 39 with COVID-19, enrolled during active disease.

The gene calls are TRBV9 and TRBJ2-7; perhaps TRBD1 as D (6 bases). Germline values: CDR1 SGDLS, CDR2 YYNGEE. V shed 1 base and J shed 0 bases, with 8 bases lying between them. This CDR3 spans 14 amino acids. CDR3 sequence reads: CASSVRDISYEQYF. The CDR3 DNA sequence: TGTGCCAGCAGCGTACGGGACATCTCCTACGAGCAGTACTTC.

The sample holds one count of this clone. This chain links TRBV19 with TRBJ2-6; 12 bases map to TRBD2. Germline V gene lookup returns CDR1 LNHDA and CDR2 SQIVND (reference sequence). The trim removed 8 bases at V and 4 bases at J, leaving 15 bases unmatched. The CDR3 runs to 19 residues. CDR3 loop: CASRPSSGRALWGANVLTF. In DNA form, the CDR3 reads TGTGCCAGTCGCCCTTCTAGCGGGAGGGCCCTGTGGGGGGCCAACGTCCTGACTTTC.

This chain connects TRBV6-5 to TRBJ1-2; 7 positions agree with TRBD1. The CDR3 loop spans 13 amino acids. Germline CDR1 reads MNHEY; CDR2 reads SVGAGI. Germline trimming cut 6 bases from V and 7 bases from J; bases unmatched to any gene: 8. The CDR3 coding sequence is TGTGCCAGCAGGGACGGACAGGTCTTTGGCTACACCTTC. Protein: CASRDGQVFGYTF.

This chain joins TRBV5-1 and TRBJ1-5; no reliable D call. Deletions cut 0 bases from V and 3 bases from J, with 10 bases between. CDR1 SGHRS and CDR2 YFSETQ come from the germline V gene. There are 15 residues in the CDR3. This CDR3 is CASSLDGEANQPQHF. CDR3 nucleotide sequence: TGCGCCAGCAGCTTGGACGGGGAGGCCAATCAGCCCCAGCATTTT.

This chain joins TRBV9 and TRBJ2-1; 7 bases agree with TRBD2. V shed 4 bases, J shed 7 bases, and the junction held 8 bases outside the gene matches. The CDR3 consists of 14 residues. The germline gives CDR1 SGDLS, CDR2 YYNGEE. Here the CDR3 reads CASSPLGSGNEQFF. The CDR3 DNA reads TGTGCCAGCAGCCCCCTGGGTAGCGGGAATGAGCAGTTCTTC.

J is TRBJ2-2 and V is TRBV2; TRBD1 agrees at 7 bases. The germline V gene encodes CDR1 SNHLY and CDR2 FYNNEI. The CDR3 has 14 amino acids. Trimming removed 8 bases from V and 1 base from J; junction bases left unmatched: 4. CDR3 in DNA: TGTGCCAGCCGGGGACAGCTGAACACCGGGGAGCTGTTTTTT. Translated: CASRGQLNTGELFF.

The chain has TRBV18 and TRBJ1-5; maybe TRBD1 (6 bases). The CDR3 extends over 15 amino acids. Germline V gene data show CDR1 as KGHSH and CDR2 as LQKENI. Trimming cost V 2 bases and J 6 bases, with 14 bases left between them. The DNA of the CDR3 is TGTGCCAGCTCACCAGCTCAGGGGTCAGGTCAGCCCCAGCATTTT. Translation: CASSPAQGSGQPQHF. Filled out from reference TRBV18 and TRBJ1-5, the complete variable domain reads NAGVMQNPRHLVRRRGQEARLRCSPMKGHSHVYWYRQLPEEGLKFMVYLQKENIIDESGMPKERFSAEFPKEGPSILRIQQVVRGDSAAYFCASSPAQGSGQPQHFGDGTRLSIL.

The J gene is TRBJ2-7, the V gene TRBV6-1; 13 bases match TRBD2. Germline V gene lookup returns CDR1 MNHNS and CDR2 SASEGT. The CDR3 is 14 residues long. V shed 6 bases and J 2 bases; nucleotides not matched to a gene: 1. This chain's CDR3 is CASRGTSGTYEQYF. Written as DNA, the CDR3 is TGTGCCAGCAGGGGGACTAGCGGGACCTACGAGCAGTACTTC.

This chain uses TRBV6-5 with TRBJ1-1; no definite D call. The V end was cut by 5 bases, the J end by 0 bases, with 10 bases between. The CDR3 sequence is 14 residues long. Germline lookup yields CDR1 MNHEY and CDR2 SVGAGI. CDR3 sequence (DNA): TGTGCCAGCAGTAGTAACAGAGTGAACACTGAAGCTTTCTTT. This sequence encodes CASSSNRVNTEAFF.

The chain links TRBV27 to TRBJ2-2, with 8 bases aligning to TRBD2. V shed 6 bases, J shed 6 bases, and the junction held 12 bases outside the gene matches. The CDR3 loop spans 16 amino acids. The germline V gene has CDR1 MNHEY and CDR2 SMNVEV (reference sequence). For the CDR3, the DNA is TGTGCCAGCAGCCGCACCTTAGCGGGAAATGCCGGGGAGCTGTTTTTT. Protein sequence: CASSRTLAGNAGELFF.